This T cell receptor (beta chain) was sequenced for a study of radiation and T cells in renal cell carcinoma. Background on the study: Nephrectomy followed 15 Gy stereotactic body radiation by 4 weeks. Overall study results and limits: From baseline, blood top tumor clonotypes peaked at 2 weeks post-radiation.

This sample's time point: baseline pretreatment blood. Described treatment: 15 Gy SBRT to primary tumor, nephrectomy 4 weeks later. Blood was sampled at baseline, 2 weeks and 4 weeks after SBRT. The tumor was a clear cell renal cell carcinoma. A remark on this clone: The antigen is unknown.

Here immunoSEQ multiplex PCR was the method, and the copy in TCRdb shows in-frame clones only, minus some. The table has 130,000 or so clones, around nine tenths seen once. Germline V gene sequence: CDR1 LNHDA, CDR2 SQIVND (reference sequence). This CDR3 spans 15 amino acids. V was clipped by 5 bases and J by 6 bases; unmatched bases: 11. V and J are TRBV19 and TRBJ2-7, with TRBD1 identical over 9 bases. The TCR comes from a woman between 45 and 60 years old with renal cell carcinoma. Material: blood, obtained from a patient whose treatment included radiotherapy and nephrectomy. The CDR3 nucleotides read TGTGCCAGTAGTTTATCCGGGACAGGGTTCAGCGAGCAGTACTTC. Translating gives CASSLSGTGFSEQYF.